This T cell receptor beta chain was sequenced during a study of T cell responses to AZD1222 COVID-19 vaccine (dated by TCRdb to 2020 to 2023). For the wider study: AZD1222 recipients with second doses at about 4 weeks or about 12 weeks were pooled, because spike-specific TCR depth and breadth did not differ between schedules. A total of over 230 trial participants underwent TCR sequencing, of whom 200 to 220 received two doses of AZD1222 and around 25 received two doses of the MenACWY control vaccine. Trial participants were enrolled by age into subgroups of 18-55, 56-69 and 70-plus years, and 148, 28 and 57 TCR-sequenced participants, respectively, were included in these subgroups.

The CDR3 regions of human TCRbeta chains were subjected to immunosequencing. On the authors' methods: TCRs in the repertoires were matched against a reference library of SARS-CoV-2-specific TCRs that had been generated with the MIRA antigen-specificity platform. Breadth was defined as the fraction of unique TCRs that were SARS-CoV-2-associated. Depth was defined as the fraction of total T cells that were SARS-CoV-2-associated. Using the MIRA data, every spike-specific TCR was mapped to the spike region that the TCR reacted to and assigned to either a CD4 or a CD8 class. Log10-transformed breadth and depth values were compared by one-way ANOVA with Sidak's multiple comparisons tests. This immuneACCESS table, as held by TCRdb, lists in-frame sequences with V and J called but not all clones. Of the missing ones, under half trace to an unresolved V gene in checked studies; the others have no known cause. V and J calls and clone size are those listed in that table; D and trimming were worked out from the DNA. For this sample the table gives some 140,000 clones, of which 80% to 95% were detected only once. The ten largest account for around 3% of the sample.

Study-level results and caveats: Most participants were white British and females outnumbered males, and the authors suggested that clonal diversity may have been underestimated. Spike-specific TCR breadth and depth rose significantly after two AZD1222 doses compared with day 0 and with MenACWY recipients. Conclusions about previously exposed vaccinees were limited because only 6 or 7 AZD1222 recipients were SARS-CoV-2 seropositive at baseline. The 56-69-year group was small, and its depth increase did not reach significance, likely because of low power. Nearly half of unique spike-specific TCRs reportedly recognized epitopes outside regions mutated in the B.1.351 and B.1.1.7 variants. Because no samples from the day 14 peak response were available, repertoires could be characterized only after the peak T cell response. The whole spike protein was spanned by vaccine-associated CD4 TCRs, and dominant responses were seen in regions 160-218 and 743-854.

V is cut back by 5 bases and J by 7 bases, with 16 bases in the junction unmatched. The CDR3 has 17 amino acids, counting the end cysteine and phenylalanine. Just CDR3 DNA is preserved here, 51 bases in frame from base 1. Looking up the germline V gene yields CDR1 LGHNA and CDR2 YSLEER. The time point label corresponds to: baseline before first vaccination. Samples from vaccinated people were obtained from the UK trials COV001 and COV002, which included a single-blind randomized controlled phase 2/3 trial of AZD1222 (ChAdOx1 nCoV-19) in healthy adults. For TCRbeta chain sequencing, PBMC samples were collected from trial participants at day 0 and at day 28 after the second dose. Points on this clone: Its antigen is unknown. Nothing much larger sits one base from this clone, and base qualities are not available.

The rearrangement joined TRBV4-3 to TRBJ2-1, and 8 junction bases match TRBD1. The receptor comes from an adult in good health. The source material was peripheral blood, sampled on day 0 of AZD1222 vaccination. The CDR3 reads as follows: CASSLSLGRGRQNEQFF. The sequenced DNA is TGCGCCAGCAGCTTAAGCCTGGGCAGGGGGCGTCAGAATGAGCAGTTCTTC.